Sequencing of this T cell receptor (beta chain) was carried out in a study of radiotherapy plus CTLA-4 blockade in lung cancer. Study-level findings and limits: Radiotherapy was combined with ipilimumab, and tumor-derived TCR clones then expanded in blood.

TCRdb's copy holds only in-frame clones and misses some; the assay was immunoSEQ multiplex PCR. Found here are fewer than 40,000 clones, approximately 77% of them singletons; the top ten hold approximately 5%. Of note for this clone: Its antigen remains unknown.

V lost 1 base, J lost 11 bases, and 8 bases lay in between. The CDR3 length is 11 residues. Germline values: CDR1 SGHVS, CDR2 FQNEAQ. The sample here was peripheral blood, taken from a patient treated with radiotherapy plus ipilimumab. This rearrangement joins TRBV7-8 to TRBJ2-5; D call uncertain. The TCR sequence derives from a human donor with non-small cell lung cancer whose response to radiotherapy plus ipilimumab could not be evaluated. The CDR3 nucleotides are TGTGCCAGCAGCTTAGGGGTACAGCAGTACTTC. Translation gives CASSLGVQQYF.